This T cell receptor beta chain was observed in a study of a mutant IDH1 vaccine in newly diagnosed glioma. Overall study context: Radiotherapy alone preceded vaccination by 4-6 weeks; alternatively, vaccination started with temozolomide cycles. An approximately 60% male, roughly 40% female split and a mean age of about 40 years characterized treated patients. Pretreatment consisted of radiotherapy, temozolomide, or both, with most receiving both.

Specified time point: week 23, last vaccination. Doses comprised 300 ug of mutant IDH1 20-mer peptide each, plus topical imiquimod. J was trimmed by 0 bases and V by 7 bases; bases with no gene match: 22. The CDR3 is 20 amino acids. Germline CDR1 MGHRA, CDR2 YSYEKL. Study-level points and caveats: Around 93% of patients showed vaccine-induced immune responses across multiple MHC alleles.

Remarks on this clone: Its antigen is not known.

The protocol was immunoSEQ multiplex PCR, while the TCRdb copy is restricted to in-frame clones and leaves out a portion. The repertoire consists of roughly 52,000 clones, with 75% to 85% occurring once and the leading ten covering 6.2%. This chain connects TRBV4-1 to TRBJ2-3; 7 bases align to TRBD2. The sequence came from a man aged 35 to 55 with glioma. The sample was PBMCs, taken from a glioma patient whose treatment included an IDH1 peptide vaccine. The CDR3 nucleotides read TGCGCCAGCACCCTCGAGCCGGCTGTGCGGGGGTATGCTAGCACAGATACGCAGTATTTT. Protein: CASTLEPAVRGYASTDTQYF.